One sample yielded the 27 T cell receptor beta chains listed below, sequenced in a study of T cell repertoires in cytomegalovirus infection. TCRdb processed the reads anew with MiXCR; each CDR3 protein has one entry. The repertoire holds approximately 630,000 distinct CDR3 sequences, with roughly 26% as singletons. The specimen sequenced was CD8+ T cells from PBMCs. Receptors were obtained from a human donor in good health (CMV status not recorded). Some clones in this sample may be carry-over from other donors' samples.

DNA of the CDR3: TGCAGTGCTAGAGATTCGGGACAGGGTACACTCTACGAGCAGTACTTC. This sequence encodes CSARDSGQGTLYEQYF. The V gene is TRBV20-1, the J gene TRBJ2-7; TRBD1 agrees at 9 bases. Germline lookup yields CDR1 DFQATT and CDR2 SNEGSKA (reference sequence). V gave up 0 bases and J gave up 3 bases; unmatched junction bases: 9. The CDR3 extends over 16 amino acids.

The rearrangement uses TRBV12-3 or TRBV12-4 and TRBJ1-1, with D perhaps matching TRBD1 (5 bases). The V end lost 5 bases, the J end lost 5 bases, and 21 bases lay between the germline ends. The length of the CDR3 is 16 residues. The CDR3 loop reads CASSPLYHGGGTEAFF. As DNA, the CDR3 is TGTGCCAGCAGTCCCCTTTACCACGGGGGGGGGACTGAAGCTTTCTTT.

This clonotype was detected ten times or more. The chain's CDR3 is CASSRSTGTETQYF. As DNA, the CDR3 is TGTGCCAGCAGCCGATCGACAGGGACAGAGACCCAGTACTTC. The V and J genes are TRBV7-2 and TRBJ2-5; 7 bases match TRBD1. There are 14 residues in the CDR3. V gave up 5 bases and J gave up 4 bases; unmatched junction bases: 7. Germline V gene lookup returns CDR1 SGHTA and CDR2 FQGNSA. Looking up the rest from reference TRBV7-2 and TRBJ2-5 gives the full variable domain: GAGVSQSPSNKVTEKGKDVELRCDPISGHTALYWYRQSLGQGLEFLIYFQGNSAPDKSGLPSDRFSAERTGGSVSTLTIQRTQQEDSAVYLCASSRSTGTETQYFGPGTRLLVL.

This clonotype has a count of ten or more. The CDR3 DNA sequence: TGTGCCAGCAGCTTAGACGCGGGGGGTCCCTACGAGCAGTACGTC. This codes for CASSLDAGGPYEQYV. This chain uses TRBV7-8 with TRBJ2-7, with TRBD2 matching 8 bases. This CDR3 has 15 residues. Germline V gene sequence: CDR1 SGHVS, CDR2 FQNEAQ. After removal of 1 base from V and 2 bases from J, the junction contained 4 bases not matched to a gene.

In regard to this clonotype: A read error may be the cause here, since a much bigger clone is one base away. The CDR3 does not close with the conserved phenylalanine or tryptophan, likely indicating a read error. This rearrangement joins TRBV6-2 or TRBV6-3 to TRBJ2-7, with TRBD1 identical over 7 bases. From germline, CDR1 is MNHEY and CDR2 SVGEGT. J lost 6 bases, V lost 2 bases, and 7 bases had no gene match. There are 14 residues in the CDR3. Here the CDR3 DNA reads TGTGCCAGCAGTTACGTACAGGGGTTTCGCGAGCAGTACGCC. The encoded protein is CASSYVQGFREQYA.

This chain uses TRBV6-6 with TRBJ2-7; TRBD1 matches at 8 bases. There are 13 residues in the CDR3. Germline CDR1 is MNHNY and CDR2 is SVGAGI (reference sequence). J gave up 1 base and V 5 bases, and 1 base lay outside the gene matches. The CDR3 protein is CASSQGASYEQYF. Here the CDR3 DNA reads TGTGCCAGCAGTCAGGGGGCGTCCTACGAGCAGTACTTC.

This clonotype showed up many times. The chain employs TRBV7-9 and TRBJ1-1; D gene ambiguous. V was cut by 5 bases and J by 0 bases, with 16 bases left in between. The length of the CDR3 is 16 residues. Germline V gene data show CDR1 as SEHNR and CDR2 as FQNEAQ (reference sequence). The CDR3 DNA is TGTGCCAGCAGCCCAAACGGGAGTAGGGTGAACACTGAAGCTTTCTTT. This gives the protein CASSPNGSRVNTEAFF. The full variable domain, completed using reference TRBV7-9 and TRBJ1-1, is DTGVSQNPRHKITKRGQNVTFRCDPISEHNRLYWYRQTLGQGPEFLTYFQNEAQLEKSRLLSDRFSAERPKGSFSTLEIQRTEQGDSAMYLCASSPNGSRVNTEAFFGQGTRLTVV.

On this clonotype itself: The junction does not match germline at one end; this may be a read error. The chain employs TRBV6-2 or TRBV6-3 and TRBJ2-2; D gene ambiguous. The CDR3 spans 18 residues. Germline V gene sequence: CDR1 MNHEY, CDR2 SVGEGT. The CDR3 bases are TGTGGCAGCAGTTACTCGAAAGAAAGCGTGGTTTGGTCCGGGGAGCTGTTTTTT. Protein: CGSSYSKESVVWSGELFF.

This clonotype was observed a single time. The chain links TRBV15 to TRBJ2-3, with a weak D call TRBD2 (6 bases). Trimming stripped 0 bases from V and 7 bases from J, with 20 bases between. CDR3 length equals 17 residues. The germline CDR1 and CDR2 sequences are LNHNV and YYDKDF (reference sequence). The CDR3 sequence: CATSRDPPGLAEYTQYF. As DNA, the CDR3 is TGTGCCACCAGCAGAGATCCCCCCGGCTTAGCGGAATATACGCAGTATTTT. The full variable domain, with the rest looked up from reference TRBV15 and TRBJ2-3, is DAMVIQNPRYQVTQFGKPVTLSCSQTLNHNVMYWYQQKSSQAPKLLFHYYDKDFNNEADTPDNFQSRRPNTSFCFLDIRSPGLGDTAMYLCATSRDPPGLAEYTQYFGPGTRLTVL.

This clonotype has at least ten counts. This chain links TRBV7-3 with TRBJ2-2; 12 bases are shared with TRBD2. The CDR3 sequence is 17 residues long. Germline V CDR1 and CDR2: SGHTA, FQGTGA. V gave up 2 bases and J gave up 4 bases; unmatched junction bases: 5. CDR3 bases: TGTGCCAGCAGCTTACTTGGACTAGCGGGGAGCACCGGGGAGCTGTTTTTT. Translating it yields CASSLLGLAGSTGELFF.

This clonotype was detected ten times or more. The genes are TRBV6-1 and TRBJ2-1; D not certain. The CDR3 is 14 amino acids. V was shortened by 5 bases and J by 7 bases, with 15 bases between the two germline ends. Per the germline V gene, CDR1 is MNHNS and CDR2 is SASEGT. The CDR3 region is CASSLGPETNEQFF. The CDR3 nucleotides are TGTGCCAGCAGTCTTGGGCCCGAGACGAATGAGCAGTTCTTC.

The CDR3 region is CSAIDRGADTQYF. The CDR3, as DNA: TGCAGTGCTATAGACAGGGGTGCAGATACGCAGTATTTT. The chain combines TRBV20-1 with TRBJ2-3; 8 bases agree with TRBD1. Germline CDR1 reads DFQATT; CDR2 reads SNEGSKA (reference sequence). There are 13 residues in the CDR3. The V segment lost 4 bases and the J segment 4 bases; nucleotides outside the gene matches: 4.

The CDR3 here is CASASLRGTAHSYEQYV. CDR3 nucleotide sequence: TGTGCCAGCGCGTCCCTCCGCGGGACGGCCCATTCCTACGAGCAGTACGTC. The V gene is TRBV11-2, the J gene TRBJ2-7, with a possible D match to TRBD2 (6 bases). Germline loops: CDR1 SGHAT, CDR2 FQNNGV. This CDR3 is 17 amino acids long. V dropped 8 bases and J dropped 1 base, with 24 bases sitting between them.

This clonotype appeared a single time. The rearrangement uses TRBV20-1 and TRBJ2-7, with D possibly matching TRBD2 (5 bases). Germline CDR1 and CDR2: DFQATT and SNEGSKA (reference sequence). V shed 6 bases and J shed 4 bases, with 10 bases lying between them. The CDR3 is 11 amino acids. CDR3 amino acids: CSATSGYEQYV. Written as DNA, the CDR3 is TGCAGTGCCACCTCGGGGTACGAGCAGTACGTC.

The CDR3 bases are TGTGCCAGCAGTTACTCGGGGGAGGTTTCCTACGAGCAGTACTTC. The encoded protein is CASSYSGEVSYEQYF. The chain couples TRBV6-6 to TRBJ2-7; D is possibly TRBD2 (6 bases). The CDR3 runs 15 residues. CDR1 MNHNY and CDR2 SVGAGI come from the germline V gene (reference sequence). The ends were cut back, 0 bases at V and 1 base at J, with 10 bases in the middle.

There are a few counts of this clonotype. The V and J genes are TRBV7-6 and TRBJ2-2, with a weak D call TRBD1 (6 bases). The germline V gene has CDR1 SGHVS and CDR2 FNYEAQ. V lost 4 bases and J lost 5, with 11 bases in between. The CDR3 length is 14 residues. CDR3 sequence (DNA): TGTGCCAGCAGCTGGGGACACCCTACCGGGGAGCTGTTTTTT. Its protein is CASSWGHPTGELFF.

This sequence joins TRBV6-2 or TRBV6-3 and TRBJ1-2; unclear D gene. The V end was cut by 7 bases, the J end by 8 bases, with 23 bases between. The germline CDR1 and CDR2 sequences are MNHEY and SVGEGT. CDR3 length equals 15 residues. CDR3 region: CASIHTLSNPEGYTF. The CDR3 DNA sequence: TGTGCCAGCATCCACACCCTCTCTAATCCAGAAGGCTACACCTTC.

The gene calls are TRBV29-1 and TRBJ2-1, with unresolved D. V was shortened by 0 bases and J by 5 bases, with 11 bases between the two germline ends. The length of the CDR3 is 14 residues. In germline, CDR1 is SQVTM, CDR2 ANQGSEA. Written as DNA, the CDR3 is TGCAGCGTTGAAGATGCGGTTAGCAACAATGAGCAGTTCTTC. It codes for CSVEDAVSNNEQFF.

J is TRBJ2-7 and V is TRBV14; either TRBD1 or TRBD2 may fit D (5 bases each). Germline-derived CDR1 and CDR2 are SGHDN and FVKESK. The CDR3 has 14 residues. The V end was cut by 4 bases, the J end by 4 bases, with 14 bases between. The DNA of the CDR3 is TGTGCCAGCAGCCTTACCGGGACCCTATACGAGCAGTACGTC. Its translation is CASSLTGTLYEQYV.

In regard to this clonotype: With a much larger clone just one base away, this may be a read error. The V call is TRBV28, the J call TRBJ1-3; a possible D gene is TRBD1 (6 bases). Deletions cut 6 bases from V and 6 bases from J, with 21 bases between. The CDR3 totals 16 residues. The germline V gene encodes CDR1 MDHEN and CDR2 SYDVKM. The CDR3 reads CASSLAVGGPENTIYF. The CDR3 nucleotides are TGTGCCAGCAGCCTTGCAGTGGGGGGCCCTGAAAACACCATATATTTT.

This clonotype has only a few counts. The V and J genes are TRBV6-6 and TRBJ2-5, with D possibly being TRBD1 or TRBD2 (5 bases each). The V gene's germline CDR1 is MNHNY and CDR2 SVGAGI (reference sequence). The CDR3 length is 16 residues. With 0 bases removed from V and 2 bases from J, the gap between germline ends came to 13 bases. The DNA of the CDR3 is TGTGCCAGCAGTTACTCGCAGGGAGCAAGGCAAGAGACCCAGTACTTC. Its protein is CASSYSQGARQETQYF.

The rearrangement joins TRBV28 to TRBJ1-1, with 9 bases fitting TRBD1. The CDR3 runs 15 residues. The V gene end was trimmed by 1 base and the J gene end by 8 bases; junction bases not matched to a gene: 8. From germline, CDR1 is MDHEN and CDR2 SYDVKM. The CDR3 sequence: CASSLFRTGVSEAFF. The CDR3 DNA reads as TGTGCCAGCAGTTTATTTCGGACAGGGGTCTCCGAAGCTTTCTTT.

The chain carries TRBV2 and TRBJ2-2; D gene ambiguous. Germline assignment: CDR1 SNHLY and CDR2 FYNNEI. The CDR3 is 16 residues long. Trimming took 3 bases from V and 6 from J, leaving 17 bases between them. The CDR3, as DNA: TGTGCCAGCAGTGACCCCGGGCGTCAGACCGCCGGGGAGCTGTTTTTT. Protein product: CASSDPGRQTAGELFF.

This clonotype appeared a few times. This sequence joins TRBV7-9 and TRBJ2-4; no reliable D call. The CDR3 runs to 13 residues. Trimming left V 8 bases short and J 0 bases short, with 8 bases between. Germline CDR1 reads SEHNR; CDR2 reads FQNEAQ (reference sequence). The CDR3 sequence: CASGWVAKNIQYF. CDR3 sequence (DNA): TGTGCCAGCGGTTGGGTAGCCAAAAACATTCAGTACTTC.

This clonotype was observed a few times. The chain links TRBV7-3 to TRBJ2-2, with 8 bases lining up with TRBD1. V was pared by 3 bases and J by 5 bases, with 2 bases of the junction left unmatched. The CDR3 has 14 residues. Germline V gives CDR1 SGHTA, CDR2 FQGTGA. For the CDR3, the DNA is TGTGCCAGCAGCTTTGGACAGGGAACCGGGGAGCTGTTTTTT. The encoded protein is CASSFGQGTGELFF.

The chain links TRBV7-9 to TRBJ1-4; D is unclear. The V gene lost 5 bases and the J gene lost 8 bases, with 18 bases spanning the gap. The CDR3 extends over 15 amino acids. Germline V CDR1 and CDR2: SEHNR, FQNEAQ (reference sequence). Here the CDR3 DNA reads TGTGCCAGCAGCCTGCCGGAAGGGCTCGAAGAAAAACTGTTTTTT. Its translation is CASSLPEGLEEKLFF.

The chain's CDR3 is CASSAGPQSYEQYF. CDR3 bases: TGTGCCAGTAGCGCGGGACCTCAATCCTACGAGCAGTACTTC. The rearrangement uses TRBV19 and TRBJ2-7; D perhaps matches TRBD2 (6 bases). Germline-derived CDR1 and CDR2 are LNHDA and SQIVND (reference sequence). This CDR3 has 14 residues. Deletions cut 6 bases from V and 1 base from J, with 13 bases between.